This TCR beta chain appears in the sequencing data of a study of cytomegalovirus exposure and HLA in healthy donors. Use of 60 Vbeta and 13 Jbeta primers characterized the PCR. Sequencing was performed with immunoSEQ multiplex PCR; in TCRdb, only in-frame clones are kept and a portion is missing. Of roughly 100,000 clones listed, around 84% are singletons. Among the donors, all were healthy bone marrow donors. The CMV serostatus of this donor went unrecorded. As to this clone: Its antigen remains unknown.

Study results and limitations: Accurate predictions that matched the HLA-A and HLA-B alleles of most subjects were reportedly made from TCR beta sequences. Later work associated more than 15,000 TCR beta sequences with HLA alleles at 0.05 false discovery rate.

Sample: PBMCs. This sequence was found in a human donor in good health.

Written as DNA, the CDR3 is TGTGCCAGCAGCGTAGCGGGAGGGCCGTTGGAGACCCAGTACTTC. This codes for CASSVAGGPLETQYF. The chain employs TRBV9 and TRBJ2-5, with 8 bases aligning to TRBD2. The CDR3 loop spans 15 amino acids. The germline CDR1 and CDR2 sequences are SGDLS and YYNGEE. Trimming cost V 0 bases and J 5 bases; bases outside gene matches: 6.